The 28 T cell receptor beta chains presented below share a single source sample, sequenced in a study of T cells in Graves' hyperthyroidism and ophthalmopathy. Amplification of TCR beta CDR3 regions used RNA as the template. Using the HTBI primer set, a first-round RT-PCR was run on the TCR CDR3. TCRdb reprocessed the multiplex PCR reads with MiXCR, giving one entry per CDR3 protein. There are more than 650,000 distinct CDR3 sequences in the sample; less than 15% occur only once, and roughly a tenth lies in the top ten. Sequenced input: blood. The origin of the receptors is a woman in her late teens or twenties with Graves' hyperthyroidism.

The CDR3 loop is CASSLKTEGQPQHF. In DNA, the CDR3 is TGTGCCAGCAGCTTAAAGACGGAGGGTCAGCCCCAGCATTTT. The J gene is TRBJ1-5, the V gene TRBV7-8; D gene uncertain. CDR1 and CDR2 from the germline V gene are SGHVS and FQNEAQ. The V gene lost 2 bases and the J gene lost 6 bases, with 11 bases spanning the gap. The CDR3 has 14 residues.

The V call is TRBV29-1, the J call TRBJ1-2; 8 nucleotides match TRBD1. CDR3 length: 15 amino acids. Germline CDR1 SQVTM, CDR2 ANQGSEA. V lost 3 bases, J lost 2 bases, and 8 bases stayed unmatched. CDR3 bases: TGCAGCGTTGATCAGGGGGCACCGGCAAACTATGGCTACACCTTC. Protein sequence: CSVDQGAPANYGYTF.

Ten or more counts support this clonotype. The V gene is TRBV2, the J gene TRBJ2-1; maybe TRBD2 (5 bases). Deletions cut 1 base from V and 10 bases from J, with 11 bases between. CDR1 and CDR2 from the germline V gene are SNHLY and FYNNEI. The CDR3 has 13 residues. The chain's CDR3 is CASSEVAGGEQFF. DNA for the CDR3: TGTGCCAGCAGTGAAGTGGCTGGCGGGGAGCAGTTCTTC.

The V and J genes are TRBV6-1 and TRBJ2-7; TRBD2 matches at 11 bases. Germline CDR1 and CDR2: MNHNS and SASEGT. The V gene end was trimmed by 6 bases and the J gene end by 1 base; junction bases not matched to a gene: 8. CDR3 length equals 16 residues. CDR3 region: CASRVVASGRSYEQYF. In nucleotides, the CDR3 is TGTGCCAGCAGGGTGGTAGCTAGCGGGAGGTCCTACGAGCAGTACTTC.

In its sample, this clonotype was seen a few times. V gene TRBV30 combines with J gene TRBJ2-7; D may be TRBD1 (5 bases). This CDR3 is 14 amino acids long. Germline CDR1 and CDR2: GTSNPN and SVGIG (reference sequence). V was pared by 0 bases and J by 0 bases, with 9 bases between. The DNA for the CDR3 is TGTGCCTGGAGTGTTTGGGGCTTCTCCTACGAGCAGTACTTC. Residues: CAWSVWGFSYEQYF.

This clonotype came up a few times. The chain carries TRBV2 and TRBJ1-2, with TRBD1 as a possible D gene (5 bases). CDR3 size: 13 residues. V was shortened by 4 bases and J by 3 bases, with 9 bases between the two germline ends. Germline V gives CDR1 SNHLY, CDR2 FYNNEI. The CDR3 protein is CASSAQGDYGYTF. The DNA for the CDR3 is TGTGCCAGCAGTGCTCAGGGAGACTATGGCTACACCTTC.

This clonotype was seen repeatedly, ten times or more. The chain employs TRBV27 and TRBJ1-2; D unresolved. The V gene's germline CDR1 is MNHEY and CDR2 SMNVEV (reference sequence). Trimming stripped 4 bases from V and 8 bases from J, with 11 bases between. CDR3 length: 12 residues. The CDR3 region is CASSSGSRGYTF. The CDR3, as DNA: TGTGCCAGCAGTTCGGGTTCGCGGGGCTACACCTTC.

This clonotype showed up just a few times. The chain is built from TRBV20-1 and TRBJ2-1, with TRBD2 matching 10 bases. The CDR3 consists of 16 residues. Trimming removed 1 base from V and 1 base from J; junction bases left unmatched: 4. Germline V gene lookup returns CDR1 DFQATT and CDR2 SNEGSKA (reference sequence). The CDR3 nucleotides read TGCAGTGCTAGAGTCTCACTAGCGGGATCCTACAATGAGCAGTTCTTC. This sequence encodes CSARVSLAGSYNEQFF.

This clonotype has a count of ten or more. CDR3 sequence: CASSLGVYEQFF. The CDR3 DNA is TGTGCCAGCAGTTTAGGAGTATATGAGCAGTTCTTC. This chain uses TRBV28 with TRBJ2-1; D uncertain. Germline CDR1 reads MDHEN; CDR2 reads SYDVKM. The CDR3 consists of 12 residues. V lost 2 bases, J lost 8 bases, and 7 bases lay in between.

This clonotype occurred many times. The chain has TRBV20-1 and TRBJ2-5; D is perhaps TRBD1 (6 bases). The CDR3 has 14 amino acids. V gave up 2 bases and J gave up 3 bases, with 13 bases separating them. Germline CDR1 and CDR2: DFQATT and SNEGSKA (reference sequence). The CDR3: CSARMGHPKETQYF. In DNA form, the CDR3 reads TGCAGTGCTAGAATGGGACACCCAAAAGAGACCCAGTACTTC.

This rearrangement joins TRBV20-1 to TRBJ2-7; D gene uncertain. The germline CDR1 and CDR2 sequences are DFQATT and SNEGSKA (reference sequence). With 6 bases removed from V and 2 bases from J, the gap between germline ends came to 14 bases. The CDR3 consists of 13 residues. The CDR3 here is CSARWESPYEQYF. The CDR3 coding sequence is TGCAGTGCCAGGTGGGAAAGTCCCTACGAGCAGTACTTC.

This clonotype was counted many times. The chain has TRBV7-2 and TRBJ1-1; D is perhaps TRBD1 (6 bases). This CDR3 contains 14 residues. Trimming removed 2 bases from V and 3 bases from J, with 10 bases in between. The germline CDR1 and CDR2 sequences are SGHTA and FQGNSA. For the CDR3, the DNA is TGTGCCAGCAGCTTACTCGGGGGGCACACTGAAGCTTTCTTT. Amino acid sequence: CASSLLGGHTEAFF.

The V call is TRBV7-9, the J call TRBJ1-5, with 11 bases matching TRBD1. Per the germline V gene, CDR1 is SEHNR and CDR2 is FQNEAQ (reference sequence). V gave up 5 bases and J gave up 1 base; unmatched junction bases: 7. The CDR3 is 17 residues long. CDR3 DNA: TGTGCCAGCAGCCACGGACAGGGGGCATTAAGCAATCAGCCCCAGCATTTT. It is translated as CASSHGQGALSNQPQHF. The full variable domain, rest sourced from reference TRBV7-9 and TRBJ1-5, is DTGVSQNPRHKITKRGQNVTFRCDPISEHNRLYWYRQTLGQGPEFLTYFQNEAQLEKSRLLSDRFSAERPKGSFSTLEIQRTEQGDSAMYLCASSHGQGALSNQPQHFGDGTRLSIL.

This clonotype was observed many times. This rearrangement joins TRBV28 to TRBJ2-3; D might be TRBD1 or TRBD2, each matching 5 bases. The V and J ends lost 3 bases and 8 bases respectively, with 9 bases between them. The length of the CDR3 is 12 residues. Germline lookup yields CDR1 MDHEN and CDR2 SYDVKM. CDR3 sequence (DNA): TGTGCCAGCAGTTTGGGTGGGACTACGCAGTATTTT. Its translation is CASSLGGTTQYF.

There are a few counts of this clonotype. This chain joins TRBV6-1 and TRBJ2-1, with 11 bases fitting TRBD2. After removal of 2 bases from V and 8 bases from J, the junction contained 11 bases not matched to a gene. CDR1 is MNHNS and CDR2 is SASEGT in the germline V gene. This CDR3 region has 17 residues. The CDR3 is CASSERRTSGLTDEQFF. The DNA for the CDR3 is TGTGCCAGCAGTGAACGCCGGACTAGCGGGTTGACTGATGAGCAGTTCTTC.

A remark on this clonotype: Given a much more abundant clone one base away, this may be a read error. The V call is TRBV29-1, the J call TRBJ2-1, with D hard to call. This CDR3 contains 11 residues. Between the trimmed V and J ends, which lost 4 bases and 10 bases, there was a span of 11 bases. The germline CDR1 and CDR2 sequences are SQVTM and ANQGSEA. Written as DNA, the CDR3 is TGCAGCGTTGTAGGCTACCACGAGCAGTTCTTC. Translating it yields CSVVGYHEQFF.

This clonotype has a count of ten or more. The chain joins TRBV18 to TRBJ2-1; no reliable D call. The V gene lost 4 bases and the J gene lost 2 bases, with 9 bases spanning the gap. Germline CDR1 KGHSH, CDR2 LQKENI. The CDR3 runs 14 residues. CDR3 loop: CASSLSTTYNEQFF. In DNA form, the CDR3 reads TGTGCCAGCTCACTCTCCACCACCTACAATGAGCAGTTCTTC.

The table lists this clonotype with a few counts. The V gene is TRBV7-9, the J gene TRBJ1-5; D unclear. CDR1 SEHNR and CDR2 FQNEAQ come from the germline V gene (reference sequence). The V end lost 5 bases, the J end lost 1 base, and 9 bases lay between the germline ends. The CDR3 is 14 residues long. CDR3: CASSAGESNQPQHF. CDR3 in DNA: TGTGCCAGCAGCGCCGGAGAGAGCAATCAGCCCCAGCATTTT.

This clonotype was seen ten or more times. The chain uses TRBV2 and TRBJ2-3; 10 bases agree with TRBD2. Looked up from germline, CDR1 is SNHLY and CDR2 is FYNNEI. V shed 7 bases, J shed 4 bases, and the junction held 5 bases outside the gene matches. The CDR3 has 14 amino acids. CDR3 bases: TGTGCCAGCATAAAGCGGGAGGGCCCAGATACGCAGTATTTT. It yields the protein CASIKREGPDTQYF.

In its sample, this clonotype was seen many times. The chain links TRBV30 to TRBJ2-5; D is unresolved. The CDR3 covers 11 residues. Trimming cost V 5 bases and J 5 bases, with 9 bases left between them. Germline V gives CDR1 GTSNPN, CDR2 SVGIG (reference sequence). The CDR3 DNA sequence: TGTGCCTGGGGCCCATGGGAGACCCAGTACTTC. This encodes CAWGPWETQYF. The full variable domain, its missing parts supplied by reference TRBV30 and TRBJ2-5, is SQTIHQWPATLVQPVGSPLSLECTVEGTSNPNLYWYRQAAGRGLQLLFYSVGIGQISSEVPQNLSASRPQDRQFILSSKKLLLSDSGFYLCAWGPWETQYFGPGTRLLVL.

This clonotype was seen only a few times. This chain links TRBV19 with TRBJ2-7, with 7 bases aligning to TRBD1. CDR1 and CDR2 from the germline V gene are LNHDA and SQIVND (reference sequence). The V gene end was trimmed by 4 bases and the J gene end by 1 base; junction bases not matched to a gene: 4. CDR3 length: 14 amino acids. This CDR3 reads CASSTWDSSYEQYF. CDR3 bases: TGTGCCAGTAGTACGTGGGACAGTTCCTACGAGCAGTACTTC.

This clonotype has a count of ten or more. V gene TRBV6-6 combines with J gene TRBJ1-1; no firm D call. Trimming cost V 2 bases and J 0 bases, with 7 bases left between them. CDR1 and CDR2 (germline): MNHNY, SVGAGI (reference sequence). The CDR3 consists of 14 residues. CDR3 sequence reads: CASSYAYLNTEAFF. DNA for the CDR3: TGTGCCAGCAGTTACGCCTACCTGAACACTGAAGCTTTCTTT.

This clonotype was counted only a few times. A much larger clone sits a single nucleotide away, making a read error possible. This chain connects TRBV11-3 to TRBJ1-6; the match to TRBD1 covers 10 bases. The J segment lost 6 bases and the V segment lost 8 bases, leaving 4 bases of the junction unmatched. In germline, CDR1 is SGHNT, CDR2 YENEEA. The CDR3 contains 14 residues. The CDR3 sequence is CASGRDRGNSPLHF. The CDR3 nucleotides are TGTGCCAGCGGGCGGGACAGGGGTAATTCACCCCTCCACTTT.

This clonotype was recorded a few times. This chain links TRBV7-9 with TRBJ2-1; D may be TRBD2 (5 bases). V was trimmed by 5 bases and J by 7 bases, leaving 21 bases between them. Germline CDR1 is SEHNR and CDR2 is FQNEAQ (reference sequence). The CDR3 covers 16 residues. This CDR3 is CASSPRPGTPFNEQFF. The CDR3 DNA reads as TGTGCCAGCAGCCCCCGGCCGGGAACCCCCTTTAATGAGCAGTTCTTC.

This clonotype has a count of ten or more. CDR3 sequence: CASSPRTSGRFGELFF. In nucleotides, the CDR3 is TGTGCCAGCAGTCCCCGGACTAGCGGGAGATTCGGGGAGCTGTTTTTT. The rearrangement joins TRBV6-2 or TRBV6-3 to TRBJ2-2; 13 bases match TRBD2. After removal of 5 bases from V and 7 bases from J, the junction contained 7 bases not matched to a gene. Germline-derived CDR1 and CDR2 are MNHEY and SVGEGT. The length of the CDR3 is 16 residues.

This clonotype appeared many times. V usage is TRBV2 and J usage is TRBJ2-1; 10 nucleotides line up with TRBD2. The CDR3 length is 14 residues. V trimming: 9 bases; J trimming: 5 bases; junction bases outside the gene matches: 7. In germline, CDR1 is SNHLY, CDR2 FYNNEI. DNA of the CDR3: TGTGCCAGTAACCTAGCGGGAGACCACAATGAGCAGTTCTTC. Translation: CASNLAGDHNEQFF.

This clonotype was detected a few times. The rearrangement uses TRBV3-1 and TRBJ2-6, with D unresolved. The V gene lost 4 bases and the J gene lost 0 bases, with 7 bases spanning the gap. CDR1 and CDR2 (germline): LGHDT, YNNKEL (reference sequence). The CDR3 totals 15 residues. This CDR3 reads CASSPWISGANVLTF. DNA for the CDR3: TGTGCCAGCAGCCCGTGGATCTCTGGGGCCAACGTCCTGACTTTC.

This chain connects TRBV7-9 to TRBJ1-1; 7 bases agree with TRBD1. The junction had 2 bases not matched to a gene; V was cut back by 3 bases and J by 7 bases. The CDR3 has 12 residues. In germline, CDR1 is SEHNR, CDR2 FQNEAQ (reference sequence). CDR3 sequence (DNA): TGTGCCAGCAGCTTTCAGGGGGTTGAAGCTTTCTTT. This encodes CASSFQGVEAFF.